This T cell receptor (beta chain) was recorded in a study of shared clonotypes between healthy human individuals (dated by TCRdb to about 2020). Regarding the study in general: A couple of women and a few men aged 18 to 49 years were included in the cohort. Per donor, three plates each were used for CD4 naive and CD4 memory, two for CD8 naive, and one for CD8 memory. Blood TCR repertoires of roughly five healthy adults were deeply sequenced to estimate repertoire size and the extent of clonotype sharing between individuals. To increase sequencing depth and limit assay-specific biases, TCR repertoire library preparation and sequencing were carried out by different laboratories using diverse techniques. Per donor, leukapheresis produced somewhere between about 0.94 and 9 billion PBMCs.

Cut back by 1 base and 2 bases, the V and J ends lie 10 bases apart. CDR1 and CDR2 are read off the germline V gene as KGHSH and LQKENI. Counted from cysteine to phenylalanine, this CDR3 has 15 amino acids. The read is trimmed to its CDR3 DNA, 45 bases read in frame from base 1. TCR CDR3 regions were amplified from genomic DNA by multiplex PCR using the deep immunoSEQ assay. Genomic DNA extracted from each cell subset was distributed evenly over all wells of several immunoSEQ 96-well plates, and each plate served as one replicate. For sorted subsets, each replicate PCR was loaded with 150 to 250 ng genomic DNA, equivalent to some 31,000 T cell genomes. Purified libraries were quantified with a Qubit 3.0 fluorometer, sized on a Bioanalyzer 2100, and re-quantified with the KAPA Library Quantification kit. Every immunoSEQ 96-well plate was sequenced on a dedicated single-read 150-cycle Illumina NextSeq 550 flow cell. Concerning the study's data processing: Because the immunoSEQ output included only junctional sequences and no quality scores, the filtering could not be the same as the filtering used for full-length reads. Sequences were annotated with PyIR, a Python wrapper for IgBLAST v1.9, and V/J genes and CDR3 were assigned using IMGT germline references. Reads were removed for weak V/J assignments (E-value above 1e-6), missing CDR3, stop codons, out-of-frame junctions, or ambiguous translated residues. V3J clonotypes were defined by identical inferred V gene, J gene, and CDR3 amino acid sequence. To compute the percentage overlap between repertoires, the number of shared unique clonotypes was divided by the size of the smaller repertoire. RTK rarefaction, the Chao1 estimator, and Recon v2.1 estimates of unobserved clonotypes were used to assess repertoire richness. Generation probabilities were computed with OLGA for all TCRbeta clonotypes obtained by the gDNA method from four donors. TCRdb provides this immuneACCESS table in a form limited to in-frame rearrangements. Some clones are lacking; in checked studies, under half of them reflect an unresolved V gene, and why the rest are absent is not known. V and J calls plus clone size are reproduced from that table; the DNA served to infer D and trimming. The table for this sample lists more than 850,000 clones; about 84% of them were counted only once. Of the sample, under 0.65% falls within the top ten clones.

The paper as a whole reports these results and caveats: Only blood was sampled, and tissue TCR repertoires likely differ from those in blood. Compared with non-shared clonotypes, clonotypes shared by all four sorted-subset donors had higher generation probabilities. Even with the large sequencing depth, rarefaction of the sorted-subset datasets indicated that sequencing was incomplete. Pairwise subsampling led to the expectation that sequencing depth would affect the degree of clonotype sharing among donors. When several donors were compared, the shared fraction of clonotypes was about 5.4% for naive CD4, less than 4% for naive CD8, 2.3% for memory CD4, and less than 0.5% for memory CD8. Naive subsets generally had larger estimated clonotype richness than memory subsets did. Because the study included a small number of donors, the genetic and exposure-history diversity represented was limited.

The donors were healthy, HIV-negative adults with no recently reported acute infections or vaccinations. All donors were Caucasian adults living in Nashville, Tennessee, USA. Magnetic negative selection was used to enrich CD4+ T cells, after which naive cells were positively selected on CD45RA and the negative fraction became the memory subset. Blood was obtained by leukapheresis, after which PBMCs were separated by Ficoll-Histopaque density gradient centrifugation and cryopreserved in liquid nitrogen vapor phase. Analytical flow cytometry was used to check the purity and quantity of each magnetically sorted T cell population. From each sorted fraction, genomic DNA was isolated and quantified by UV absorbance on a Nanodrop 2000c. This clone was counted many times. Its cognate antigen has yet to be identified. Base qualities were left out, and no much larger clone turns up one base away.

This chain is built from TRBV18 and TRBJ2-3; the D gene is not confidently resolved. This TCR came from a young man in good health. Some clones in this sample may be carry-over from other donors' samples. The source material was memory CD4+ T cells from PBMCs. The intended sense of this specimen's cell subset or site label: CD45RA-negative fraction. The CDR3 region: CASSPQPPVTDTQYF. The base sequence is TGTGCCAGCTCACCACAACCTCCAGTCACAGATACGCAGTATTTT.